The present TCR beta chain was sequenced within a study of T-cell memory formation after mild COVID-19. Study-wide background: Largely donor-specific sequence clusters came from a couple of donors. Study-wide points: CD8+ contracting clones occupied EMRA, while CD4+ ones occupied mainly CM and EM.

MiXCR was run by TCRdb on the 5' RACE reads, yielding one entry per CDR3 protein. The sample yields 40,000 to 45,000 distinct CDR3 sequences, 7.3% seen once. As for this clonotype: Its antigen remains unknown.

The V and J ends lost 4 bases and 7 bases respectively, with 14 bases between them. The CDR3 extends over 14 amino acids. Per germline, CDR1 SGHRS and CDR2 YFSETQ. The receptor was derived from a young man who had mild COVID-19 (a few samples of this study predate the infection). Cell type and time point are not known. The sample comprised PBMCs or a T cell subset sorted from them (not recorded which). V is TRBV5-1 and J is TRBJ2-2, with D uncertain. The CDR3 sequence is CASSGALVDGELFF. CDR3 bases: TGCGCCAGCAGCGGAGCGTTGGTGGACGGGGAGCTGTTTTTT. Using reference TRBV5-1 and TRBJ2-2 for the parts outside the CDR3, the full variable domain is KAGVTQTPRYLIKTRGQQVTLSCSPISGHRSVSWYQQTPGQGLQFLFEYFSETQRNKGNFPGRFSGRQFSNSRSEMNVSTLELGDSALYLCASSGALVDGELFFGEGSRLTVL.